This is a list of T cell receptor beta chains from one sample in a study of CD8 T cells in ankylosing spondylitis. TCRdb re-called the 5' RACE reads through MiXCR, storing one row per CDR3 protein. Of about 270,000 distinct CDR3 sequences listed, roughly a third were seen once; the top ten hold around 4.5%. Specimen: blood, either unsorted or a sorted T cell fraction (not recorded which). The source is a male donor with ankylosing spondylitis or in good health (not recorded which). CDR3s include the opening cysteine and the closing phenylalanine or tryptophan. Each record gives: V gene, D gene, J gene, clone size, CDR3 DNA, CDR3 protein. A D gene is named only where the DNA matches it firmly. Only part of the rows carry a size: once, few, many, or a class if the clone is expanded.

TRBV12-3/TRBV12-4,TRBD1,TRBJ2-5,.,TGTGCCAGCAGTTCCGGGACAGGGGGTCAAGAGACCCAGTACTTC,CASSSGTGGQETQYF
TRBV6-2/TRBV6-3,.,TRBJ1-1,.,TGTGCCAGCACCCAGGCGGGGGCTCCCACTGAAGCTTTCTTT,CASTQAGAPTEAFF
TRBV20-1,TRBD1,TRBJ2-5,.,TGCAGTGCTCGGGGACAGGGGGGAGAGACCCAGTACTTC,CSARGQGGETQYF
TRBV7-9,.,TRBJ2-5,.,TGTGCCAGCAGCTTAGGATGGTGGGAGACCCAGTACTTC,CASSLGWWETQYF
TRBV10-2,TRBD2,TRBJ2-5,few,TGCGCCAGCAGTGATCGGCTAGCGGGGGACCAAGAGACCCAGTACTTC,CASSDRLAGDQETQYF
TRBV5-5,.,TRBJ1-5,many,TGTGCCAGCAGCGCGAGTAGCGGGCAGCCCCAGCATTTT,CASSASSGQPQHF
TRBV10-3,.,TRBJ2-1,.,TGTGCCACCCAGCCCCGGTTGAACTCGAATGAGCAGTTCTTC,CATQPRLNSNEQFF
TRBV7-2,.,TRBJ1-2,few,TGTGCCAGCAGCCCCGCCGGGGTCCCAAAAAACTATGGCTACACCTTC,CASSPAGVPKNYGYTF
TRBV29-1,TRBD1,TRBJ1-1,.,TGCAGCGTACACGGACAGGGCGCTGAAGCTTTCTTT,CSVHGQGAEAFF
TRBV15,TRBD1,TRBJ2-7,.,TGTGCCCCCGAAGGGGGCAGAGAGAAGGATTATGAGCAGTACTTC,CAPEGGREKDYEQYF
TRBV29-1,TRBD1,TRBJ2-5,few,TGCAGCGTTGAAGAGGGAAGGACAGGGAGGGAGACCCAGTACTTC,CSVEEGRTGRETQYF
TRBV9,.,TRBJ1-1,.,TGTGCCAGCAGCGACCTGAAGAAGAACACTGAAGCTTTCTTT,CASSDLKKNTEAFF
TRBV10-3,.,TRBJ2-1,.,TGTGCCATCAGTGACCCCACTAGCTACAATGAGCAGTTCTTC,CAISDPTSYNEQFF
TRBV20-1,.,TRBJ2-2,many,TGCAGTGCTAGAGCTGGGGTTTGGGACACCCCCGACACCGGGGAGCTGTTTTTT,CSARAGVWDTPDTGELFF
TRBV9,.,TRBJ2-1,.,TGTGCCAGCAGCGTAAGCAGCGGCCTCAATGAGCAGTTCTTC,CASSVSSGLNEQFF
TRBV10-2,.,TRBJ2-7,few,TGCGCCAGCAAAACAGGTCTAAGCTCCTACGAGCAGTACTTC,CASKTGLSSYEQYF
TRBV20-1,TRBD1,TRBJ1-1,few,TGCAGTGCTAGGGGGACAGGGGGCATGAACACTGAAGCTTTCTTT,CSARGTGGMNTEAFF
TRBV27,TRBD1,TRBJ2-7,few,TGTGCCAGCAGTTGGGACAGGGGGACCTACGAGCAGTACTTC,CASSWDRGTYEQYF
TRBV5-1,.,TRBJ2-1,.,TGCGCCAGCAGCTTGTTACCCATCATTGAGCAGTTCTTC,CASSLLPIIEQFF
TRBV12-3/TRBV12-4,.,TRBJ1-3,.,TGTGCCAGCAGTTTAAGTGCCTCTGGAAACACCATATATTTT,CASSLSASGNTIYF
TRBV7-9,TRBD1,TRBJ1-2,.,TGTGCCAGCAGCCCGACGGACACCACAGGGGGCAATTCTGAGCGCACCTTC,CASSPTDTTGGNSERTF
TRBV5-1,.,TRBJ2-7,.,TGCGCCAGCAGCTTGGAAGGTTGGAGCTACGAGCAGTACTTC,CASSLEGWSYEQYF
TRBV11-2,.,TRBJ1-1,few,TGTGCCAGCAGCAACCGAGGGTTGACTGAAGCTTTCTTT,CASSNRGLTEAFF
TRBV27,.,TRBJ2-3,.,TGTGCCAGCAGTTCTCCCAGGTCCGATACGCAGTATTTT,CASSSPRSDTQYF
TRBV3-1,.,TRBJ2-2,.,TGTGCCAGCAGCCAAGGTGGACCCACGAACACCGGGGAGCTGTTTTTT,CASSQGGPTNTGELFF
TRBV27,.,TRBJ2-7,few,TGTGCCAGCAGTTTACTGGGTCCTCCTGGCTACGAGCAGTACTTC,CASSLLGPPGYEQYF
TRBV6-5,.,TRBJ1-5,.,TGTGCCAGCATTAATCTGGGGAAAACTAATGATCAGCCCCAGCATTTT,CASINLGKTNDQPQHF
TRBV20-1,.,TRBJ2-3,few,TGCAGTGCTAGTATGGCGGGGAGTAGCACAGATACGCAGTATTTT,CSASMAGSSTDTQYF
TRBV20-1,.,TRBJ2-1,few,TGCAGTGCTAGGTTCCTACACGGGGAGCAGTTCTTC,CSARFLHGEQFF
TRBV30,TRBD1,TRBJ2-2,once,TGTGCCTGGGTCGGGACAGGGTGGCTGTCCGGGGAGCTGTTTTTT,CAWVGTGWLSGELFF
TRBV6-5,.,TRBJ2-1,few,TGTGCCAGCAGTTACGGACACGGGCAGTTCTTC,CASSYGHGQFF
TRBV5-6,.,TRBJ1-2,.,TGTGCCAGCAGCCCTCGCCCAGCCCCTAACTATGGCTACACCTTC,CASSPRPAPNYGYTF
TRBV29-1,.,TRBJ2-3,.,TGCAGCGTTGAGGGGGTAGGCACAGCCACACATAGCACAGATACGCAGTATTTT,CSVEGVGTATHSTDTQYF
TRBV7-2,.,TRBJ1-6,.,TGTGCCAGCAGCTTGGACCCCAATTCACCCCTCCACTTT,CASSLDPNSPLHF
TRBV29-1,.,TRBJ2-7,.,TGCAGCGTTGGAGGGAGGCAGCACTACGAGCAGTACTTC,CSVGGRQHYEQYF
TRBV20-1,.,TRBJ2-1,.,TGCAGTGCTAGAGATCCATTCTCGGGGGAACTAGGAGGGAGCTTCTTC,CSARDPFSGELGGSFF
TRBV11-1,TRBD1,TRBJ1-2,.,TGTGCCAGCAGCTTAACCGGGACAGGGTTTTTGGCCAACTATGGCTACACCTTC,CASSLTGTGFLANYGYTF
TRBV20-1,TRBD1,TRBJ2-7,.,TGCAGTGCCTCGACAGGGCGTGCGGAATACGAGCAGTACTTC,CSASTGRAEYEQYF
TRBV29-1,TRBD1,TRBJ2-3,.,TGCAGCGTTATAAATGACAGGGCCAGCACAGATACGCAGTATTTT,CSVINDRASTDTQYF
TRBV29-1,TRBD1,TRBJ2-5,.,TGCAGCGTCGTCCCGGGACAGCTAAGTAAGGGGGACTTC,CSVVPGQLSKGDF
TRBV28,.,TRBJ1-1,few,TGTGCCAGCAGTTTGGGGAGGGGGGGTATTGACACTGAAGCTTTCTTT,CASSLGRGGIDTEAFF
TRBV4-2,.,TRBJ2-1,few,TGTGCCAGCAGCCAAGACCTCCGGGTAAATGAGCAGTTCTTC,CASSQDLRVNEQFF
TRBV4-2,TRBD2,TRBJ2-1,few,TGTGCCAGCAGCCAAGAGCGGGGGGACTACAATGAGCAGTTCTTC,CASSQERGDYNEQFF
TRBV9,.,TRBJ2-5,.,TGTGCCAGCAGCGGAGGGGGGCGGCCAGTGAGGGGAGAGACCCAGTACTTC,CASSGGGRPVRGETQYF
TRBV12-3/TRBV12-4,.,TRBJ2-5,medium-sized,TGTGCCAGCAGTTTAGGGGAGACCCAGTACTTC,CASSLGETQYF
TRBV15,TRBD2,TRBJ2-1,.,TGTGCCACCAGCATAGCGGGGGGCGGGGAGCAGTTCTTC,CATSIAGGGEQFF
TRBV6-6,.,TRBJ1-5,few,TGTGCCAGCAGTTACAGGTCCAATCAGCCCCAGCATTTT,CASSYRSNQPQHF
TRBV5-1,TRBD1,TRBJ2-1,few,TGCGCCAGCAGCAAGCCCGGGACAGGGCCATACAATGAGCAGTTCTTC,CASSKPGTGPYNEQFF
TRBV5-1,TRBD1,TRBJ2-1,few,TGCGCCAGCAGCAAGACAGGGTTGGTTTCGCGTTACAATGAGCAGTTCTTC,CASSKTGLVSRYNEQFF
TRBV29-1,.,TRBJ1-1,few,TGCAGCGTTGAAGATCGTGGGTATTCCACTGAAGCTTTCTTT,CSVEDRGYSTEAFF
TRBV20-1,TRBD2,TRBJ2-3,.,TGCAGTGCTCCGACTAGCGGGGGGGCCTACACAGATACGCAGTATTTT,CSAPTSGGAYTDTQYF
TRBV5-1,TRBD1,TRBJ1-4,.,TGCGCCAGCAGAAAGACAGGGTGGGGAACTAATGAAAAACTGTTTTTT,CASRKTGWGTNEKLFF
TRBV6-5,.,TRBJ2-3,few,TGTGCCAGCAGTTACCCCCAGAGTGCGCGAGATACGCAGTATTTT,CASSYPQSARDTQYF
TRBV4-2,.,TRBJ2-4,few,TGTGCCAGCAGCCAAGATGGGAGAACTAAAAACATTCAGTACTTC,CASSQDGRTKNIQYF